A selection of T cell receptor beta chains follows, all from one sample in a study of response to subunit inactivated influenza vaccine. In TCRdb, the RT-PCR reads were re-called with MiXCR into one record per CDR3 protein. This sample yields 150,000 to 200,000 distinct CDR3 sequences, of which about a tenth are seen a single time; 11% belongs to the top ten. The sample in question was non-naive T cells sorted from PBMCs, obtained on the day of vaccination. Receptor source: a man aged 50 to 59 who received an inactivated influenza vaccine. Each CDR3 is given with its conserved first and last residue. D genes are given only for firm matches. Clone size is stated in some rows and not others, as once, few, many or a class when expanded.

CDR3nt | CDR3aa | d_gene | v_gene | abundance | j_gene
TGTGCCACCGTGGACAGTTATACCAGCGGGGGTACGCAGTATTTT | CATVDSYTSGGTQYF | TRBD2 | TRBV6-1 | - | TRBJ2-3
TGTGCCAGCAGTTTTAAGGGTAGCGGGATCTACGAGCAGTACTTC | CASSFKGSGIYEQYF | TRBD2 | TRBV27 | few | TRBJ2-7
TGTGCCAGCAGTGTAGAGACCCAGTACTTC | CASSVETQYF | - | TRBV2 | few | TRBJ2-5
TGTGCCAGCAGTTACCGGGACAGGAGCTCCTACGAGCAGTACTTC | CASSYRDRSSYEQYF | TRBD1 | TRBV27 | many | TRBJ2-7
TGTGCCAGCAGTGCCCTTTTGCCCTTCGCTGGGACTAGGTATGGCAATGAGCAGTTCTTC | CASSALLPFAGTRYGNEQFF | TRBD2 | TRBV6-1 | - | TRBJ2-1
TGTGCCAGTAGTCGTACGAGGTACGAGCAGTACTTC | CASSRTRYEQYF | - | TRBV19 | few | TRBJ2-7
TGTGCCAGCAGCTTAAGCGGGGGGGAGTACAATGAGCAGTTCTTC | CASSLSGGEYNEQFF | TRBD2 | TRBV11-2 | - | TRBJ2-1
TGTGCCAGCAGCGCCCGGCTAGCGGGAGATTTTGATGAGCAGTTCTTC | CASSARLAGDFDEQFF | TRBD2 | TRBV7-9 | - | TRBJ2-1
TGTGCCAGCAGCTTAGTACAGGGGGCAAAGACCCAGTACTTC | CASSLVQGAKTQYF | TRBD1 | TRBV7-2 | - | TRBJ2-5
TGTGCCAGCAGTTACAATTTCGAAGAGGTCTCCTACGAGCAGTACTTC | CASSYNFEEVSYEQYF | - | TRBV6-2/TRBV6-3 | many | TRBJ2-7
TGCAGTGCTAGAGGAGGCCTAGTGAACAATGAGCAGTTCTTC | CSARGGLVNNEQFF | - | TRBV20-1 | few | TRBJ2-1
TGTGCCAGCAGTTTTTTGCGGGCGAACACCGGGGAGCTGTTTTTT | CASSFLRANTGELFF | - | TRBV27 | - | TRBJ2-2
TGCGCCAGCAGCTTGACGGGAGTGACTAACTATGGCTACACCTTC | CASSLTGVTNYGYTF | - | TRBV5-1 | few | TRBJ1-2
TGTGCCAGCAGTACAGGGTCTAGCACTGAGCAGTTCTTC | CASSTGSSTEQFF | - | TRBV6-1 | - | TRBJ2-1
TGTGCCAGCTCACCACCGGGGGCCAAAAACATTCAGTACTTC | CASSPPGAKNIQYF | - | TRBV18 | few | TRBJ2-4
TGTGCCAGCAGCTACCTCGGGACAGGGGGCTACGAGCAGTACTTC | CASSYLGTGGYEQYF | TRBD1 | TRBV7-8 | many | TRBJ2-7
TGCGCCAGCAGCCAAGATCTCACTCTCCGGGGCACTGAAGCTTTCTTT | CASSQDLTLRGTEAFF | - | TRBV4-3 | many | TRBJ1-1
TGCGCCAGCACCCCAGGGGGGGGACACGACAATGAGCAGTTCTTC | CASTPGGGHDNEQFF | - | TRBV5-1 | few | TRBJ2-1
TGTGCCAGCAGAGGGGACTGGAACACTGAAGCTTTCTTT | CASRGDWNTEAFF | - | TRBV12-3/TRBV12-4 | many | TRBJ1-1
TGTGCCACCAGCAGAGAGGGGCGGCGAACTACCCAGTACTTC | CATSREGRRTTQYF | - | TRBV15 | few | TRBJ2-5
TGTGCCAGCTCACAGCCTGGGCGGGACACCCAAGAGACCCAGTACTTC | CASSQPGRDTQETQYF | - | TRBV18 | many | TRBJ2-5
TGTGCCACCACCTCCCACAGGGGGCAAGAGCAGTACTTC | CATTSHRGQEQYF | TRBD1 | TRBV15 | - | TRBJ2-7
TGTGCCAGCAGCGTCAGGGAGGGTTACAATGAGCAGTTCTTC | CASSVREGYNEQFF | TRBD2 | TRBV13 | many | TRBJ2-1
TGTGCCAGCAGTCCGGTGGACCGAGCCTACGAGCAGTACTTC | CASSPVDRAYEQYF | - | TRBV27 | few | TRBJ2-7
TGTGCCACCAGCCTCTTAAAGAGCTCCTACGAGCAGTACTTC | CATSLLKSSYEQYF | - | TRBV15 | many | TRBJ2-7
TGTGCCAGCAGCGGACGAACAGGGGGCAATGAAAAACTGTTTTTT | CASSGRTGGNEKLFF | TRBD1 | TRBV7-2 | - | TRBJ1-4
TGTGCCAGCGGGCGGGACAACCTAGCCAAAAACATTCAGTACTTC | CASGRDNLAKNIQYF | - | TRBV6-2/TRBV6-3 | few | TRBJ2-4
TGTGCCAGCAGCTCTGGACTTGCGAAAGAGACCCAGTACTTC | CASSSGLAKETQYF | - | TRBV11-2 | few | TRBJ2-5
TGTGCCAGTAGTACTAGCGGGTTCAACACCGGGGAGCTGTTTTTT | CASSTSGFNTGELFF | TRBD2 | TRBV19 | few | TRBJ2-2